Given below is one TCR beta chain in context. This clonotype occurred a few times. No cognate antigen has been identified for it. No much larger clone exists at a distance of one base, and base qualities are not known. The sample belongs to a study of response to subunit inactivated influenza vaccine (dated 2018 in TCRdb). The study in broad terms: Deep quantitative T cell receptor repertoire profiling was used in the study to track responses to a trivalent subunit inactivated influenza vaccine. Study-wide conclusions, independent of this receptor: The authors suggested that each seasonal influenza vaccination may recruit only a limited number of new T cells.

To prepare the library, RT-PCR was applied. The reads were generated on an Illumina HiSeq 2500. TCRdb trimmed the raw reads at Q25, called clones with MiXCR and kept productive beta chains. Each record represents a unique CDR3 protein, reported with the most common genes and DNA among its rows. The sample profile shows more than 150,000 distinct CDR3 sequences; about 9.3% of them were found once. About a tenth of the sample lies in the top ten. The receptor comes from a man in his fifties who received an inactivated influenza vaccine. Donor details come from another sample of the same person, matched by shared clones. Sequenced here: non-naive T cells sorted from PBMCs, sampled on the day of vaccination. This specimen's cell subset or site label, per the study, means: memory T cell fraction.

The sequence in DNA is TGTGCCAGCAGCGAGGGAAGTCGTGGCAATCAGCCCCAGCATTTT. It translates as CASSEGSRGNQPQHF. This sequence uses TRBV9 and TRBJ1-5, with the D gene call left open. A distance of 12 bases separates the germline ends of V and J, which lose 3 bases and 2 bases respectively. CDR1 and CDR2 (SGDLS, YYNGEE) derive from the germline V gene. From its cysteine to its phenylalanine, the CDR3 spans 15 amino acids. The only DNA kept is the CDR3, 45 bases in frame from the first base.